This TCR beta chain was identified during a study of sequential checkpoint blockade in melanoma (dated by TCRdb to the late 2010s). For the wider study: Patients were assigned by 1:1 randomization to either first-line nivolumab followed by ipilimumab (arm A) or ipilimumab followed by nivolumab (arm B). Maintenance nivolumab was given following each of the two trial sequences. General findings and caveats noted by the study authors: Validation of the response-prediction model combining TCR metrics and mutation burden is needed in larger, independent patient cohorts.

The immunoSEQ Assay was used to immunosequence TCRbeta CDR3 regions from genomic DNA. Prior to high-throughput sequencing, genomic DNA was amplified by bias-controlled multiplex PCR. In the paper's pipeline: To quantify the absolute abundance of each unique TCRbeta CDR3 region, the sequences were collapsed and filtered. Clonality was defined as 1 minus Pielou's evenness and was calculated using productive rearrangements only. Clones with significantly greater frequencies in on-treatment versus baseline samples were identified using a previously published method. This immuneACCESS table, as held by TCRdb, lists in-frame sequences with V and J called but not all clones. Of the missing ones, under half trace to an unresolved V gene in checked studies; the others have no known cause. V and J calls and clone size are copied from that table; D and trimming were computed from the DNA. In all, the sample holds fewer than 35,000 clones, and roughly 90% of those were seen once. Clones ranked in the top ten supply 20% to 25% of the sample.

This specimen's treatment or condition label, interpreted: randomized to nivolumab then ipilimumab (arm A) or the reverse (arm B). No trial patient had received prior DNA-damaging chemotherapy. Thawed PBMCs were sorted on a FACS Aria II flow cytometer to isolate live CD3+CD8+ cells negative for CD19 and CD56. Samples were obtained from patients with melanoma enrolled in CheckMate 064, a randomized, open-label phase II trial of sequential checkpoint blockade. Peripheral blood mononuclear cells were obtained through leukapheresis, purified using Ficoll-Paque, and frozen in human serum containing 10% DMSO. Right after sorting, the blood CD3+CD8+ cells were verified to be >95% pure, and DNA extraction followed. V and J lose 7 bases and 4 bases, and a span of 13 bases separates them. The CDR3 numbers 13 residues from cysteine through phenylalanine. The CDR3 DNA has 39 bases and is translated from base 1. The germline V gene gives CDR1 as SGDLS and CDR2 as YYNGEE.

As to this clone: It lacks a known antigen. No base quality information exists; no much larger clone differs at one position.

The chain links TRBV9 with TRBJ2-3, with a tentative D gene TRBD1 over 6 matching bases. The starting material was CD8+ T cells sorted from blood (inferred from file names), obtained from a patient given nivolumab and ipilimumab in sequence. The receptor's source is a human donor with melanoma. CDR3 reads: CASGVGAADTQYF. The sequenced DNA: TGTGCCAGCGGGGTGGGGGCCGCAGATACGCAGTATTTT.